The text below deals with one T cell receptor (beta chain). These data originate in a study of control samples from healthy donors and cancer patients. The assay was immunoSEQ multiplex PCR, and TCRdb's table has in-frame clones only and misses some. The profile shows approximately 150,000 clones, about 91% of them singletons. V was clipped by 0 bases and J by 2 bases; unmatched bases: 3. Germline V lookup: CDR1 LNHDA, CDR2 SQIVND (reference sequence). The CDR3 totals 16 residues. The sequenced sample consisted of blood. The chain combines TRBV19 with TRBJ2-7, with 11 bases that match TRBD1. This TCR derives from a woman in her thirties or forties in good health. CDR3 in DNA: TGTGCCAGTAGTATAGACGGGACAGGGGGGACCTACGAGCAGTACTTC. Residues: CASSIDGTGGTYEQYF. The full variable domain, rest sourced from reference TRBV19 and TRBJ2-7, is DGGITQSPKYLFRKEGQNVTLSCEQNLNHDAMYWYRQDPGQGLRLIYYSQIVNDFQKGDIAEGYSVSREKKESFPLTVTSAQKNPTAFYLCASSIDGTGGTYEQYFGPGTRLTVT.